This T cell receptor beta chain was sequenced in a study of T cells in Graves' hyperthyroidism and ophthalmopathy. Ophthalmopathy in the patients scored at least 3 on Clinical Activity Score and at least 4 on NOSPECS grade, lasting under 3 months. PBMCs came from over 8.5 ml fresh peripheral blood. It was RNA transcripts that yielded the amplified TCR beta CDR3 regions. TCR CDR3 regions were first amplified by RT-PCR with HTBI primers. TCRdb used MiXCR to reprocess the multiplex PCR reads, holding one entry per CDR3 protein. The data hold over 250,000 distinct CDR3 sequences, with over 15% observed a single time. Trimming removed 5 bases from V and 4 bases from J, with 7 bases in between. The CDR3 extends over 11 amino acids. Per germline, CDR1 SQVTM and CDR2 ANQGSEA.

The rearrangement joins TRBV29-1 to TRBJ2-3, with no clear D. This receptor was taken from a woman aged 55-70 years with Graves' ophthalmopathy. The sample comprised blood. Here the CDR3 DNA reads TGCAGCGTTAATCTGGCAGATACGCAGTATTTT. Translation gives CSVNLADTQYF.